The T cell receptor beta chain described here comes from a study of CD8+ T cells in alopecia areata (dated by TCRdb to 2017 to 2018). For the wider study: The treated patients, all with moderate-to-severe alopecia areata, were enrolled in an open-label pilot trial of oral tofacitinib given at 5 to 10 mg twice daily. TCRbeta CDR3 regions were amplified by immunoSEQ multiplex PCR with 35 Vbeta forward and 13 Jbeta reverse primers. In both human patients and the C3H/HeJ mouse model, the study applied high-throughput TCRbeta sequencing to look at T cell clonal expansion in alopecia areata. Patients stayed on tofacitinib for 6 to 18 months and then had 6 months of follow-up off drug so that delayed response and recurrence could be assessed. Scalp clonality was compared across normal scalp (n=4), patchy alopecia areata scalp (n=8), and alopecia totalis/universalis scalp (n=8). Patients on tofacitinib were biopsied at baseline and after 4 and 24 weeks of treatment, and several of the patients also had a later scalp biopsy. RNA was obtained with the PAXgene miRNA kit for fixed scalp, the miRNeasy kit for PBMCs, and the RNeasy kit for mouse skin. Scalp tissue and sorted CD4+ and CD8+ peripheral blood T cells from patchy and totalis/universalis alopecia areata patients and from healthy controls were covered by human TCRbeta sequencing. The SALT score, which quantifies the percentage of affected scalp surface area, was used to measure disease severity in treated patients.

Its CDR3 holds 14 amino acids, cysteine through phenylalanine. CDR3 DNA is the only sequence kept; it has 42 bases, read in frame from the first base. Sequences MRHNA (CDR1) and SNTAGT (CDR2) are obtained from the germline V gene. V and J are truncated by 3 bases and 3 bases respectively, leaving an intervening sequence of 11 bases. The time point tag for this specimen amounts to: around 22 weeks on oral tofacitinib. This specimen's treatment or condition label, interpreted: oral pan-JAK inhibitor, 5-10 mg twice daily. Lesional scalp punch biopsies and peripheral blood were collected from alopecia areata patients. PBMCs were separated by density centrifugation and stained for CD3, CD4 and CD8, after which CD4+ and CD8+ T cells were sorted on a FACSAria. This clone was observed at least ten times. The antigen this receptor binds is unknown. No clone much larger than this one lies a single base away; base qualities are absent.

The receptor library was made with the immunoSEQ multiplex PCR assay. For TCR sequencing, RNA was extracted from every sample and reverse transcribed into cDNA to serve as template. First-strand cDNA was synthesized using SuperScript III with a 2:1 mix of oligo-dT and random hexamers. Amplification bias was assessed with a synthetic immune receptor repertoire, and residual bias was removed computationally. Per the source publication's procedure: After raw reads were preprocessed to remove errors, the CDR3 was defined following IMGT conventions as running from the conserved cysteine to phenylalanine. Clonality was computed by normalizing Shannon entropy by log2 of the number of productive unique TCRs and subtracting the result from 1. CD4 or CD8 identity of scalp clones was inferred by cross-referencing scalp TCRbeta sequences with sorted blood CD4 and CD8 repertoires. TCRdb obtained this table from immuneACCESS and retained in-frame rearrangements with V and J assigned. These tables miss some clones; where compared with another copy, unresolved V genes account for less than half of the shortfall, and the remainder is unexplained. V and J calls plus clone size are reproduced from that table; the DNA served to infer D and trimming. This sample is represented by around 100,000 clones; 40% to 50% of them were singletons. Roughly 18% of the sample belongs to the ten largest clones.

What the research found in general, with its limitations: Higher clonality and more expanded CD8+ clones were observed in lesional scalp than in normal scalp, particularly in alopecia totalis/universalis, a finding suggestive of antigenic drive. Many expanded lesional clones were found to persist in scalp and blood during tofacitinib treatment, and relapse after treatment cessation may be partly explained by this persistence. Because the treated cohort was small and had only one nonresponder, larger studies are needed to examine links between baseline CD8+ expansion and response. Scalp clonality and the number of expanded CD8+ clones among the top 100 scalp clones were significantly decreased by tofacitinib. Unlike mouse skin, where gammadelta T cells dominate, normal human skin contains resident alphabeta T cells that get sequenced too, which complicates analysis of the scalp TCR repertoire. Compared with mice, TCR sequences shared between patients were less clear, possibly partly because of HLA diversity across the patient population.

The sequence links TRBV6-4 to TRBJ2-5, with no D gene named confidently. The clonotype was recovered from a human donor with alopecia areata. The sequences come from CD8+ T cells sorted from blood, collected at week 24, from a patient treated with tofacitinib. Read as DNA, the sequence is TGTGCCAGCAGTGATCGGCCCCAGGAAGAGACCCAGTACTTC. Translated, this is CASSDRPQEETQYF.